One sample yielded the 22 T cell receptor beta chains listed below, sequenced in a study of T cell responses to AZD1222 COVID-19 vaccine. Sequenced by immunoSEQ multiplex PCR; TCRdb stores in-frame clones only, minus some. The table lists approximately 110,000 clones, around 92% of them singletons. The material was peripheral blood, obtained on day 0 of AZD1222 vaccination. Receptor source: an adult in good health.

Remarks on this clone: The germline gene is not matched at one end of the junction; a read error may be the cause. This chain uses TRBV3-1 (or the pseudogene TRBV3-2) with TRBJ2-7; 9 nucleotides line up with TRBD2. The germline CDR1 and CDR2 sequences are LGHDT and YNNKEL (reference sequence). The CDR3 is made up of 11 amino acids. The CDR3 sequence: CASSQGLAVSF. The CDR3 nucleotides read TGTGCCAGCAGCCAAGGACTAGCGGTCTCGTTC.

V usage is TRBV28 and J usage is TRBJ2-6; 9 bases map to TRBD1. The J segment lost 2 bases and the V segment lost 5 bases, leaving 4 bases of the junction unmatched. CDR3 length: 16 residues. Germline loops: CDR1 MDHEN, CDR2 SYDVKM. The CDR3 region has the DNA TGTGCCAGCAGTAAACAGGGGGCGCCTGGGGCCAACGTCCTGACTTTC. Its translation is CASSKQGAPGANVLTF.

The CDR3 loop is CASSLAWRGQDGREKLFF. The CDR3, as DNA: TGTGCCAGCAGCTTAGCGTGGAGGGGACAGGATGGGCGCGAAAAACTGTTTTTT. The chain recombines TRBV7-9 with TRBJ1-4, with 8 bases fitting TRBD1. CDR3 length: 18 residues. Per germline, CDR1 SEHNR and CDR2 FQNEAQ (reference sequence). With 0 bases clipped from V and 8 bases from J, the junction kept 14 bases outside the gene matches.

In this sample, this clone turned up once. The chain joins TRBV7-9 to TRBJ1-4; TRBD1 agrees at 8 bases. The CDR3 runs to 16 residues. CDR1 is SEHNR and CDR2 is FQNEAQ in the germline V gene (reference sequence). V lost 5 bases and J lost 5; bases outside the gene matches: 10. CDR3: CASSLGMGQENEKLFF. The CDR3 DNA reads as TGTGCCAGCAGCCTGGGGATGGGACAGGAGAATGAAAAACTGTTTTTT.

This chain uses TRBV28 with TRBJ2-7; possibly TRBD1 for D (6 bases). Trimming pared 7 bases from V and 4 bases from J, leaving 26 bases between. CDR1 MDHEN and CDR2 SYDVKM come from the germline V gene. This CDR3 has 17 amino acids. The DNA of the CDR3 is TGTGCCAGCACTTCGACCCCCCCAGGGACACAATTATACGAGCAGTACTTC. The encoded protein is CASTSTPPGTQLYEQYF. The full variable domain, with the rest looked up from reference TRBV28 and TRBJ2-7, is DVKVTQSSRYLVKRTGEKVFLECVQDMDHENMFWYRQDPGLGLRLIYFSYDVKMKEKGDIPEGYSVSREKKERFSLILESASTNQTSMYLCASTSTPPGTQLYEQYFGPGTRLTVT.

This rearrangement joins TRBV5-1 to TRBJ2-5, with D perhaps TRBD2 (5 bases). Trimming stripped 4 bases from V and 2 bases from J, with 12 bases between. The CDR3 loop spans 14 amino acids. Germline CDR1 is SGHRS and CDR2 is YFSETQ. CDR3 loop: CASSLYPGQETQYF. CDR3 nucleotide sequence: TGCGCCAGCAGCCTGTACCCGGGGCAAGAGACCCAGTACTTC.

The chain recombines TRBV9 with TRBJ2-1; possible D gene TRBD2, 5 bases. Trimming took 4 bases from V and 4 from J, leaving 15 bases between them. The germline V gene has CDR1 SGDLS and CDR2 YYNGEE. CDR3 size: 15 residues. The CDR3: CASSPSGLTYNEQFF. The CDR3 bases are TGTGCCAGCAGCCCATCAGGACTTACTTACAATGAGCAGTTCTTC.

The gene calls are TRBV5-1 and TRBJ2-1, with D hard to call. The CDR3 contains 12 residues. Germline loops: CDR1 SGHRS, CDR2 YFSETQ. Trimming shortened V by 4 bases and J by 6 bases, and 8 bases separated the two germline ends. The CDR3 loop reads CASSTRANEQFF. The CDR3 DNA follows: TGCGCCAGCAGCACCCGGGCCAATGAGCAGTTCTTC.

The CDR3 DNA reads TGCGCCAGCAGTCCCGAGGGTTATGGCTACACCTTC. Its protein is CASSPEGYGYTF. The chain employs TRBV10-2 and TRBJ1-2, with D unclear. The germline V and J ends were trimmed by 5 bases and 5 bases, with 9 bases remaining between them. The CDR3 has 12 amino acids. Looked up from germline, CDR1 is WSHSY and CDR2 is SAAADI.

This sequence joins TRBV30 and TRBJ1-5, with D unclear. Germline V gives CDR1 GTSNPN, CDR2 SVGIG (reference sequence). The germline V and J ends were trimmed by 2 bases and 4 bases, with 6 bases remaining between them. The CDR3 has 12 residues. This CDR3 reads CAWSTLNQPQHF. CDR3 DNA: TGTGCCTGGAGTACCTTAAATCAGCCCCAGCATTTT.

The chain links TRBV12-3 or TRBV12-4 to TRBJ1-2; the D is unclear. Trimming removed 1 base at V and 2 bases at J, with 5 bases between. This CDR3 has 13 amino acids. The CDR3 DNA reads as TGTGCCAGCAGTTTAGGACCGAACTATGGCTACACCTTC. Translating gives CASSLGPNYGYTF.

In this sample, this clone turned up once. The gene calls are TRBV4-1 and TRBJ2-1; 7 nucleotides match TRBD2. Trimming took 3 bases from V and 6 from J; bases not matched to a gene: 2. This CDR3 spans 13 amino acids. Germline values: CDR1 MGHRA, CDR2 YSYEKL. CDR3 protein: CASSQASGNEQFF. In DNA, the CDR3 is TGCGCCAGCAGCCAGGCTAGCGGCAATGAGCAGTTCTTC.

The CDR3 region is CASSSAGDSYEQYF. The DNA of the CDR3 is TGCGCCAGCAGCTCAGCGGGGGATTCCTACGAGCAGTACTTC. The genes are TRBV5-1 and TRBJ2-7; 8 bases map to TRBD2. The germline gives CDR1 SGHRS, CDR2 YFSETQ. Trimming removed 3 bases from V and 1 base from J; junction bases left unmatched: 3. The CDR3 runs to 14 residues.

This chain uses TRBV6-5 with TRBJ1-2, with D uncertain. CDR1 is MNHEY, CDR2 SVGAGI, per germline. The CDR3 has 14 amino acids. V shed 7 bases and J shed 5 bases, with 17 bases lying between them. For the CDR3, the DNA is TGTGCCAGCAAGAGGGCCCTGGGTCCTTATGGCTACACCTTC. It specifies CASKRALGPYGYTF.

About this clone itself: This same CDR3 is encoded by further DNA sequences in the sample. The gene calls are TRBV18 and TRBJ1-1; TRBD1 matches 8 bases. The CDR3 extends over 16 amino acids. Germline CDR1 is KGHSH and CDR2 is LQKENI. V trimming: 0 bases; J trimming: 0 bases; junction bases outside the gene matches: 3. The CDR3 loop reads CASSPPGTGLNTEAFF. The CDR3 coding sequence is TGTGCCAGCTCACCACCTGGGACAGGCTTGAACACTGAAGCTTTCTTT.

The J gene is TRBJ2-7, the V gene TRBV19, with 10 bases fitting TRBD1. J gave up 3 bases and V 8 bases, and 4 bases lay outside the gene matches. The germline V gene encodes CDR1 LNHDA and CDR2 SQIVND (reference sequence). CDR3 length equals 13 residues. Written as DNA, the CDR3 is TGTGCCAGTGGGGACAGGGGCCGCTACGAGCAGTACTTC. Translated, it gives CASGDRGRYEQYF. The variable domain in full, with the rest retrieved from reference TRBV19 and TRBJ2-7, is DGGITQSPKYLFRKEGQNVTLSCEQNLNHDAMYWYRQDPGQGLRLIYYSQIVNDFQKGDIAEGYSVSREKKESFPLTVTSAQKNPTAFYLCASGDRGRYEQYFGPGTRLTVT.

The chain links TRBV6-6 to TRBJ1-1; D is uncertain. Germline V lookup: CDR1 MNHNY, CDR2 SVGAGI (reference sequence). With 7 bases removed from V and 4 bases from J, the gap between germline ends came to 13 bases. The CDR3 covers 13 residues. The CDR3 sequence is CASNVRQITEAFF. The CDR3 bases are TGTGCCAGCAACGTTCGGCAGATCACTGAAGCTTTCTTT.

The CDR3 sequence: CASSLGGGNIQYF. The CDR3 DNA reads as TGTGCCAGCAGTTTGGGAGGTGGAAACATTCAGTACTTC. The rearrangement joins TRBV12-3 or TRBV12-4 to TRBJ2-4; D might be TRBD2 (6 bases). V gave up 3 bases and J gave up 6 bases, with 9 bases separating them. The CDR3 contains 13 residues.

The chain links TRBV2 to TRBJ1-5; no reliable D call. Germline loops: CDR1 SNHLY, CDR2 FYNNEI. The CDR3 totals 14 residues. Between the trimmed V and J ends, which lost 7 bases and 0 bases, there was a span of 10 bases. CDR3 in amino acids: CASNLADSNQPQHF. The DNA of the CDR3 is TGTGCCAGCAATCTGGCGGATAGCAATCAGCCCCAGCATTTT.

This chain connects TRBV2 to TRBJ2-7; D is possibly TRBD2 (6 bases). Germline values: CDR1 SNHLY, CDR2 FYNNEI. V shed 1 base and J shed 3 bases, with 13 bases lying between them. The CDR3 is 15 amino acids. CDR3: CASSEGLGGGYEQYF. The CDR3 coding sequence is TGTGCCAGCAGTGAAGGACTTGGGGGAGGCTACGAGCAGTACTTC.

This chain joins TRBV6-2 or TRBV6-3 and TRBJ1-1; the D is unclear. V lost 3 bases, J lost 5 bases, and 10 bases lay in between. The CDR3 sequence is 13 residues long. Germline CDR1 MNHEY, CDR2 SVGEGT. CDR3 sequence: CASSYLAGTEAFF. The CDR3 DNA follows: TGTGCCAGCAGTTATTTGGCTGGGACTGAAGCTTTCTTT.

The chain carries TRBV6-2 or TRBV6-3 and TRBJ2-1; 9 nucleotides agree with TRBD1. Germline loops: CDR1 MNHEY, CDR2 SVGEGT. Losses at the gene ends were 2 bases for V and 8 bases for J; bases not matched to a gene: 13. CDR3 size: 17 residues. CDR3 in amino acids: CASSYHTGGGMWDEQFF. The CDR3 DNA is TGTGCCAGCAGTTACCATACAGGGGGCGGGATGTGGGATGAGCAGTTCTTC.